This T cell receptor beta chain was captured in a study of a mutant IDH1 vaccine in newly diagnosed glioma. Study-level information: Mean patient age was roughly 43 years; approximately 60% were male and around 38% female. Before enrollment, the patients had been treated with radiotherapy alone, temozolomide alone, or both together. Most of them had received both. General study findings and limits: It was 93.3% of patients that developed vaccine-induced immune responses. Apparently unrelated to pseudoprogression were changes in the top peripheral T cell clonotypes.

CDR3 length: 14 amino acids. CDR1 is MDHEN, CDR2 SYDVKM, per germline. Trimming removed 3 bases from V and 2 bases from J, with 10 bases in between. The sample's time point: week 35, safety follow-up. The content of each vaccine dose was 300 ug of mutant IDH1 20-mer peptide, and topical imiquimod accompanied it. This clone has just a few counts. What it binds is unknown. The data were produced by immunoSEQ multiplex PCR, yet TCRdb's version contains in-frame clones alone and is incomplete. In the table there are tens of thousands of clones, about four fifths of which are singletons. The rearrangement uses TRBV28 and TRBJ1-2; possibly TRBD1 for D (6 bases). The sequencing here drew on PBMCs, taken from a glioma patient whose treatment included an IDH1 peptide vaccine. This clonotype was obtained from a middle-aged woman with glioma. Some clones in this sample may be carry-over from other donors' samples. The CDR3 nucleotides read TGTGCCAGCAGTTTGCAGGGGCGCAACTATGGCTACACCTTC. This translates into CASSLQGRNYGYTF.